This TCR beta chain was recovered during a study of patients and donors after allogeneic stem cell transplantation. With 7 bases removed from V and 5 bases from J, the gap between germline ends came to 15 bases. The CDR3 consists of 14 residues. TCRdb recomputed calls from the RT-PCR reads with MiXCR, one row per CDR3 protein. The profile shows around 200,000 distinct CDR3 sequences, 38% of them singletons. This clonotype was recorded a few times. V is TRBV12-3 or TRBV12-4 and J is TRBJ1-5, with unresolved D. Sequenced sample: blood, either unsorted or a sorted T cell fraction (not recorded which). This TCR came from a human donor who was either an allogeneic HSCT recipient or a stem cell or donor lymphocyte infusion donor (not recorded which). It is not recorded whose cells these are; they may come from a transplant donor. This CDR3 reads CASTPRWDYQPQHF. In nucleotides, the CDR3 is TGTGCCAGCACCCCCCGCTGGGATTATCAGCCCCAGCATTTT.